What follows describes a single T cell receptor (beta chain). The sample holds a few counts of this clonotype. Its antigen is not yet known. There are no base qualities to consult, and no much larger clone falls within one base. CDR1 is given as MGHRA and CDR2 as YSYEKL, both from the germline V gene. The CDR3 runs 15 amino acids, cysteine and phenylalanine included. Only the CDR3 DNA stays, 45 bases, in frame from base 1. Trimming accounts for 1 base at V and 9 bases at J, while the number of junction bases matched to no gene is 2. Receptor amplification or capture employed RT-PCR. The sequencer listed for this sample is Illumina HiSeq 2500. Clones were called with MiXCR by TCRdb after fastp trimmed the public reads at Q25, and only in-frame beta chains were retained. Rows merge per CDR3 protein into single entries with the most common DNA and genes. This sample holds about 780,000 distinct CDR3 sequences; about 18% were observed only once. The ten largest make up approximately 10% of the sample.

The sample belongs to a study of response to subunit inactivated influenza vaccine (dated by TCRdb to the late 2010s). The study in broad terms: The study used deep quantitative T cell receptor repertoire profiling to track responses to a trivalent subunit inactivated influenza vaccine. What the work shows at the level of the full study, not this receptor alone: According to the authors, only a limited number of new T cells may be recruited by each seasonal influenza vaccination.

This clonotype originated in a man between 50 and 59 years old who received an inactivated influenza vaccine. Donor details come from another sample of the same person, matched by shared clones. Here the chain combines TRBV4-1 and TRBJ1-6; 11 central nucleotides agree with TRBD1. Here the sequenced sample was PBMCs from blood, taken 5 days after vaccination. The CDR3 amino acid sequence is: CASSQAGQGVSPLHF. The nucleotides read TGCGCCAGCAGCCAAGCGGGACAGGGGGTTTCACCCCTCCACTTT.